The following is a T cell receptor beta chain sequence with its context. This CDR3 has 14 amino acids. V was clipped by 5 bases and J by 1 base, with 11 bases between them. Germline assignment: CDR1 SGDLS and CDR2 YYNGEE. This entry belongs to a study of OX40 agonist ivuxolimab in advanced cancers. Study as a whole: Ivuxolimab, an antibody acting as an agonist of OX40 (CD134), was used to treat patients. Ivuxolimab was administered intravenously to patients at 0.01 to 10 mg/kg every 2 weeks. Participants could have had prior anti-PD-1, anti-PD-L1 or anti-CTLA-4 therapy, and more than 35% had some.

Patients who had autoimmune disease history or got systemic immunosuppression were left out. Produced via immunoSEQ multiplex PCR; TCRdb's table is partial and in-frame only. This repertoire shows approximately 58,000 clones, about 88% found once; its top ten account for 2% to 2.5%. V and J are TRBV9 and TRBJ2-3, with TRBD1 as a possible D gene (5 bases). The sample was CD4+ or CD8+ T cells sorted from blood, taken in a trial of the OX40 agonist ivuxolimab. This receptor was taken from an adult with an advanced solid tumor such as melanoma, head and neck, liver or kidney cancer. CDR3 residues: CASSRTSRTDTQYF. The CDR3 bases are TGTGCCAGCAGTCGGACATCACGCACAGATACGCAGTATTTT.